Below, 13 T cell receptor beta chains from the same sample are listed, as sequenced in a study of human T cells and chemical hapten exposure. Time point: patch test 1, 2 weeks after DPC sensitization. Treatment meaning: therapeutic diphenylcyclopropenone sensitization with weekly scalp DPC. TCRdb reprocessed the RACE reads via MiXCR and lists one record per CDR3 protein. The top ten clones hold around 8.2% of a sample with about 340,000 distinct CDR3 sequences, around 7% of them seen once. The sample in question was whole blood, obtained in connection with sensitization to the hapten diphenylcyclopropenone (DPC). These receptors were collected from a woman younger than 30 with alopecia areata. Some clones in this sample may be carry-over from other donors' samples.

This clonotype was seen more than once but under ten times. This chain links TRBV7-2 with TRBJ2-5, with D maybe TRBD2 (5 bases). V was cut by 3 bases and J by 5 bases, with 10 bases left in between. Germline CDR1 reads SGHTA; CDR2 reads FQGNSA. The CDR3 extends over 13 amino acids. The DNA of the CDR3 is TGTGCCAGCAGCTTTAGTCCGGGGGAGACCCAGTACTTC. It codes for CASSFSPGETQYF.

This clonotype was detected ten times or more. The V and J genes are TRBV7-9 and TRBJ2-3; D not certain. CDR3 length equals 14 residues. Germline V gene data show CDR1 as SEHNR and CDR2 as FQNEAQ (reference sequence). V was clipped by 3 bases and J by 1 base, with 8 bases between them. CDR3 coding DNA: TGTGCCAGCAGCTTGGGAAGGGGCACAGATACGCAGTATTTT. Encoded protein: CASSLGRGTDTQYF. The variable domain in full, completed from reference TRBV7-9 and TRBJ2-3, reads DTGVSQNPRHKITKRGQNVTFRCDPISEHNRLYWYRQTLGQGPEFLTYFQNEAQLEKSRLLSDRFSAERPKGSFSTLEIQRTEQGDSAMYLCASSLGRGTDTQYFGPGTRLTVL.

This clonotype showed up many times. This chain connects TRBV28 to TRBJ1-2; 11 nucleotides line up with TRBD1. This CDR3 has 17 amino acids. The germline gives CDR1 MDHEN, CDR2 SYDVKM. With 5 bases clipped from V and 4 bases from J, the junction kept 12 bases outside the gene matches. The CDR3 spells CASSPGQGVLRLYGYTF. DNA for the CDR3: TGTGCCAGCAGTCCGGGACAGGGGGTTTTACGCCTCTATGGCTACACCTTC.

This chain connects TRBV20-1 to TRBJ2-3; 13 bases line up with TRBD2. V lost 1 base to trimming and J lost 4 bases; unmatched junction nucleotides: 2. Germline assignment: CDR1 DFQATT and CDR2 SNEGSKA (reference sequence). This CDR3 contains 15 residues. CDR3 region: CSARVLAGGADTQYF. The DNA for the CDR3 is TGCAGTGCTAGAGTACTAGCGGGGGGGGCAGATACGCAGTATTTT.

This clonotype was observed a handful of times. The chain recombines TRBV4-2 with TRBJ1-2; D gene uncertain. Germline CDR1 LGHNA, CDR2 YNFKEQ. The V end was cut by 4 bases, the J end by 2 bases, with 11 bases between. The CDR3 loop spans 14 amino acids. CDR3 loop: CASSRGQENYGYTF. The CDR3 DNA is TGTGCCAGCAGCCGAGGGCAGGAGAACTATGGCTACACCTTC.

A few counts support this clonotype. The V and J genes are TRBV9 and TRBJ2-5; tentatively, D is TRBD2 (5 bases). Germline loops: CDR1 SGDLS, CDR2 YYNGEE. The CDR3 loop spans 14 amino acids. V was cut by 4 bases and J by 2 bases, with 12 bases left in between. The CDR3 region has the DNA TGTGCCAGCAGCACCGACTACCCTCAAGAGACCCAGTACTTC. Translated, it gives CASSTDYPQETQYF. The full variable domain, completed using reference TRBV9 and TRBJ2-5, is DSGVTQTPKHLITATGQRVTLRCSPRSGDLSVYWYQQSLDQGLQFLIQYYNGEERAKGNILERFSAQQFPDLHSELNLSSLELGDSALYFCASSTDYPQETQYFGPGTRLLVL.

This clonotype appeared a few times. The chain recombines TRBV7-8 with TRBJ2-7, with 10 bases that match TRBD2. The CDR3 spans 18 residues. V dropped 1 base and J dropped 3; count of bases not matched to a gene: 12. Germline V gene sequence: CDR1 SGHVS, CDR2 FQNEAQ. In nucleotides, the CDR3 is TGTGCCAGCAGCTTAGGGGTCCCGGGACTAGCGCAAAGCTACGAGCAGTACTTC. Its protein product is CASSLGVPGLAQSYEQYF.

This chain links TRBV5-1 with TRBJ2-5, with D maybe TRBD2 (5 bases). CDR3 length: 15 amino acids. Trimming took off 4 bases at V and 2 bases at J, with 15 bases between the two ends. Germline CDR1 reads SGHRS; CDR2 reads YFSETQ. CDR3 sequence reads: CASSPGSPKQETQYF. The CDR3 DNA follows: TGCGCCAGCAGCCCTGGGAGCCCTAAACAAGAGACCCAGTACTTC.

There are many counts of this clonotype. The V and J genes are TRBV12-3 or TRBV12-4 and TRBJ2-1; a weak D match, TRBD2 (6 bases). The CDR3 has 16 amino acids. Trimming took 5 bases from V and 7 from J, leaving 21 bases between them. The CDR3 bases are TGTGCCAGCAGTGCGGTAAAAATCCCCGGGAGTAATGAGCAGTTCTTC. It encodes CASSAVKIPGSNEQFF.

This chain joins TRBV28 and TRBJ2-2, with 7 bases matching TRBD1. CDR3 length equals 17 residues. The germline CDR1 and CDR2 sequences are MDHEN and SYDVKM. Trimming removed 8 bases from V and 0 bases from J; junction bases left unmatched: 12. The CDR3 DNA follows: TGTGCCAGCGGGGGATCCGGGACAGTCGCGAACACCGGGGAGCTGTTTTTT. Translation gives CASGGSGTVANTGELFF.

This clonotype was recorded at least ten times. The chain has TRBV27 and TRBJ1-5, with a possible D match to TRBD1 (6 bases). CDR3 length: 14 amino acids. V shed 7 bases and J shed 5 bases, with 15 bases lying between them. CDR1 and CDR2 from the germline V gene are MNHEY and SMNVEV (reference sequence). As DNA, the CDR3 is TGTGCCAGCACGGCGGGGGGCACTCATCAGCCCCAGCATTTT. Its protein product is CASTAGGTHQPQHF.

This clonotype occurred a few times. The rearrangement joins TRBV20-1 to TRBJ2-7; D could derive from TRBD1 or TRBD2 (6 bases each). The germline V gene has CDR1 DFQATT and CDR2 SNEGSKA (reference sequence). The CDR3 is 14 residues long. Trimming pared 0 bases from V and 1 base from J, leaving 10 bases between. CDR3 coding DNA: TGCAGTGCTAGAGAGGGGGGACAATCCTACGAGCAGTACTTC. Its translation is CSAREGGQSYEQYF.

V gene TRBV12-3 or TRBV12-4 combines with J gene TRBJ1-1; no clear D gene. Trimming pared 3 bases from V and 11 bases from J, leaving 16 bases between. The CDR3 runs to 13 residues. The CDR3 loop is CASSLGREGMAFF. In DNA form, the CDR3 reads TGTGCCAGCAGTTTGGGGAGAGAGGGAATGGCTTTCTTT.